This TCR beta chain was obtained from a study of cytomegalovirus exposure and HLA in healthy donors. Whole-study results and caveats: Differences between HLA loci emerged in a later analysis of TCR association rates, with DRB1 most and HLA-C fewest. A later analysis associated around 17,000 TCR beta sequences with HLA alleles at a 0.05 false discovery rate. Across donors, presence/absence analyses took sequencing depth to be roughly uniform.

A note on this clone: As yet, its antigen is unknown.

This PCR relied on a set of 60 Vbeta primers and 13 Jbeta primers. Data came from immunoSEQ multiplex PCR; TCRdb stores just in-frame clones and leaves some out. The profile shows about 80,000 clones, more than 50% of them singletons. The CDR3 loop spans 12 amino acids. Trimming pared 7 bases from V and 5 bases from J, leaving 14 bases between. Germline assignment: CDR1 GTSNPN and CDR2 SVGIG (reference sequence). The sequence was obtained from a male donor in good health and CMV-seropositive. Specimen: PBMCs. The rearrangement joins TRBV30 to TRBJ1-1; D not resolved. DNA of the CDR3: TGTGCCTCTCGACTGGGAGGGACTGAAGCTTTCTTT. It yields the protein CASRLGGTEAFF. The full variable domain, its missing parts supplied by reference TRBV30 and TRBJ1-1, is SQTIHQWPATLVQPVGSPLSLECTVEGTSNPNLYWYRQAAGRGLQLLFYSVGIGQISSEVPQNLSASRPQDRQFILSSKKLLLSDSGFYLCASRLGGTEAFFGQGTRLTVV.